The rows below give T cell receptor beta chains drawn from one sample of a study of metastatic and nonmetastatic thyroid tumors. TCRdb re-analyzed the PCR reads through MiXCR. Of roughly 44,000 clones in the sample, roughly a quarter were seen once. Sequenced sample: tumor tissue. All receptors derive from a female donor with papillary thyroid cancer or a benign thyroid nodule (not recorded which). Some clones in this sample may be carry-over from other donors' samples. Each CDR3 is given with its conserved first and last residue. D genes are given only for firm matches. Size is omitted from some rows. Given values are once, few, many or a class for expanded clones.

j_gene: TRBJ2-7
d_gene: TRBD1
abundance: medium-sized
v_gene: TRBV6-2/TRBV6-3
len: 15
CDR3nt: TGTGCCAGCAGCCGAGGGGGCGCAGAAGCCTACGAGCAGTACTTC
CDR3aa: CASSRGGAEAYEQYF

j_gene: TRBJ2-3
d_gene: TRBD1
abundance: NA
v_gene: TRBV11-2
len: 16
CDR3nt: TGTGCCAGCAGCTTATCCGGGACAGGGGGCCCAGATACGCAGTATTTT
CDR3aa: CASSLSGTGGPDTQYF

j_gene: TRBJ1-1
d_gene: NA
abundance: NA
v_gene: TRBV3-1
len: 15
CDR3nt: TGTGCCAGCAGCCCCGAAGGAGGGGCCGCCTTTGAAGCTTTCTTT
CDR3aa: CASSPEGGAAFEAFF

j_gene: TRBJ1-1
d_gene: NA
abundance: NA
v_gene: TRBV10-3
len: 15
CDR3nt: TGTGCCATCAGCGGGGGGCTAACCCAGGGCACTGAAGCTTTCTTT
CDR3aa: CAISGGLTQGTEAFF

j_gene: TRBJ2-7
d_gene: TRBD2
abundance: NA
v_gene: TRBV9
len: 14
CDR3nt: TGTGCCAGCAGCGTTGGAGCGGGAGCAGGAGAGCAGTACTTC
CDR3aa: CASSVGAGAGEQYF

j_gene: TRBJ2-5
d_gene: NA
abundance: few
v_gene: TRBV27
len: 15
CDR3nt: TGTGCCAGCAGTTTACGTTGGGGAACGAGGGAGACCCAGTACTTC
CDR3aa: CASSLRWGTRETQYF

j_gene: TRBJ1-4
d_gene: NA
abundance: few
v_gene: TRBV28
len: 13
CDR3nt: TGTGCCAGTAGGACGGCCACGGAGGAAAAACTGTTTTTT
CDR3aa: CASRTATEEKLFF

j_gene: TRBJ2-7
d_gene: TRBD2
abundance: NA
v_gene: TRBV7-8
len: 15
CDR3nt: TGTGCCAGCAGCTTAGAAGCTCTAGCGGGAGCTGAGCAGTACTTC
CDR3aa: CASSLEALAGAEQYF

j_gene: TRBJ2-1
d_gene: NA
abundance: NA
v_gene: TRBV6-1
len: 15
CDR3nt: TGTGCTATTAAGGAGACGGGAACGGGGCGGAATGAGCAGTTCTTC
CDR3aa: CAIKETGTGRNEQFF

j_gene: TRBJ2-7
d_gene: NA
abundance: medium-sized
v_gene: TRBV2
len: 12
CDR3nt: TGTGCCAGCGGCGACCCGAACTACGAGCAGTACTTC
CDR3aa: CASGDPNYEQYF

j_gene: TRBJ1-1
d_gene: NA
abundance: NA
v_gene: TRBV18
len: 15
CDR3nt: TGTGCCAGCTCACCACGGCAGGGGCCGAACACTGAAGCTTTCTTT
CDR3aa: CASSPRQGPNTEAFF

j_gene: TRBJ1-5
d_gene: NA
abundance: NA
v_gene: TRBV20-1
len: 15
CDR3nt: TGCAGTGCTAGACCCCATGGATTTAGCAATCAGCCCCAGCATTTT
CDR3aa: CSARPHGFSNQPQHF

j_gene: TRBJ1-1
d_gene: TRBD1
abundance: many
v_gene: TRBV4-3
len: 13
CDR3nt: TGCGCCAGCAGCTCGGGACAGGGGACTGAAGCTTTCTTT
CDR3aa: CASSSGQGTEAFF

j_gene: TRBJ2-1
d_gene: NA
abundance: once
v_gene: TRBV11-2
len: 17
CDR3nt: TGTGCCAGCAGCTTAAATAAGGGGGTAGGACTTTACAATGAGCAGTTCTTC
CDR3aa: CASSLNKGVGLYNEQFF

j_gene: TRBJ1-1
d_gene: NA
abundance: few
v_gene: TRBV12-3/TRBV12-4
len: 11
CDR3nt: TGTGCCAGCAGCCTCGGGCGGAATGCTTTCTTT
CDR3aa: CASSLGRNAFF

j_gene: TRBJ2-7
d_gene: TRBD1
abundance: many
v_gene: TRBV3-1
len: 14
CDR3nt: TGTGCCAGCAGCCCATGGACAGGCCCCTACGAGCAGTACTTC
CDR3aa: CASSPWTGPYEQYF

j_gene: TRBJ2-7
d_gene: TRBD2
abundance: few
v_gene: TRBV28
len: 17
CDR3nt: TGTGCCAGCAAACCGGGACTAGCGGATAGTTACTCCTACGAGCAGTACTTC
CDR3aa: CASKPGLADSYSYEQYF

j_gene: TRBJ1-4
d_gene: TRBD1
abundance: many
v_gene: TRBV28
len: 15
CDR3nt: TGTGCCAGCAGATTGAACCGGGACAGGGATGAAAAACTGTTTTTT
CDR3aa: CASRLNRDRDEKLFF

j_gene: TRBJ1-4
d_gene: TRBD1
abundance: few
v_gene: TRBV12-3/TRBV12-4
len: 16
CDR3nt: TGTGCCAGCAGTTTAGCCCGGACAGGTAGGGGTGAAAAACTGTTTTTT
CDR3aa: CASSLARTGRGEKLFF

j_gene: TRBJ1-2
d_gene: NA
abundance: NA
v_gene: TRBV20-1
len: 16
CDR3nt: TGCAGTGCTAGAGAGGGCATGGCAGGAGGAAACTATGGCTACACCTTC
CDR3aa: CSAREGMAGGNYGYTF

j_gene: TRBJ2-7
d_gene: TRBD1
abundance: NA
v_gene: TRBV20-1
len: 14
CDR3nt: TGCAGTGCTGTTACGGGACAGGGGTATCTAGAGCAGTACTTC
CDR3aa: CSAVTGQGYLEQYF

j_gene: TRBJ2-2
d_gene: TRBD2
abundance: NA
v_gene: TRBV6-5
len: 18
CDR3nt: TGTGCCAGCATGGCTCCCCGAGGTACCGGGGGGAACACCGGGGATCTGCTTTTT
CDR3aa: CASMAPRGTGGNTGDLLF

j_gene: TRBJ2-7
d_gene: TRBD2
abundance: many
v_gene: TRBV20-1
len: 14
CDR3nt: TGCAGTGCTCTCCCTGGGACTACCCGCTACGAGCAGTACTTC
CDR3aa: CSALPGTTRYEQYF

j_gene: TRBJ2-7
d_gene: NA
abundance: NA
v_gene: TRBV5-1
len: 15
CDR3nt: TGCGCCAGCAGCTTGGAGGTCGGACAGAGCTACGAGCAGTACTTC
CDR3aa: CASSLEVGQSYEQYF

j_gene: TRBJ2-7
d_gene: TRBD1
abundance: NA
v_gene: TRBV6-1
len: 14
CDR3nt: TGTGCCAGCAGAGGGGACAGATTTACCTACGAGCAGTACTTC
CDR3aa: CASRGDRFTYEQYF

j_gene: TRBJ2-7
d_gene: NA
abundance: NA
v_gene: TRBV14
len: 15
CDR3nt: TGTGCCAGCAGCCAAGGGTCTAGTTTGTCCTACGAGCAGTACTTC
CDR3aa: CASSQGSSLSYEQYF

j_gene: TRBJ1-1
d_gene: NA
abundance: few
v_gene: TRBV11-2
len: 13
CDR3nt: TGTGCCAGCAGTCTACAAGCGAACACTGAAGCTTTCTTT
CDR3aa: CASSLQANTEAFF